These T cell receptor beta chains were read from a single sample in a study of cytomegalovirus exposure and HLA in healthy donors. Clones were read by immunoSEQ multiplex PCR, and TCRdb kept only the in-frame ones, dropping some. The table includes around 92,000 clones, 80% detected once. The sequencing input was PBMCs. The receptors derive from a young man in good health and CMV-seronegative. Both conserved end residues are part of each CDR3. Each record gives: V gene, J gene, D gene, CDR3 length, CDR3 DNA, CDR3 protein. The D gene is left open where the match is weak.

TRBV5-4	TRBJ1-1	NA	13	TGTGCCAGCAGCCTGGGGGCAGACACTGAAGCTTTCTTT	CASSLGADTEAFF
TRBV19	TRBJ1-1	NA	13	TGTGCCAGTAGTAGGGGGCGGAGGCCTGAAGCTTTCTTT	CASSRGRRPEAFF
TRBV6-5	TRBJ1-1	TRBD1	16	TGTGCCAGCAGTTACTCGACAGGGGCAGCGAACACTGAAGCTTTCTTT	CASSYSTGAANTEAFF
TRBV23-1	TRBJ1-3	NA	16	TGCGCCAGCAGCCTTAAACAGGGCCGCTCTGGAAACACCATATATTTT	CASSLKQGRSGNTIYF
TRBV5-1	TRBJ1-2	TRBD1	15	TGCGCCAGCAGCTTGGGACAGGGAGTAATCTATGGCTACACCTTC	CASSLGQGVIYGYTF
TRBV5-6	TRBJ2-1	NA	12	TGTGCCAGCGGGGCATCCTACAATGAGCAGTTCTTC	CASGASYNEQFF
TRBV7-9	TRBJ2-1	NA	12	TGTGCCAGCAACGGCCTACAGCGGGAGCAGTTCTTC	CASNGLQREQFF
TRBV6-1	TRBJ2-7	TRBD2	16	TGTGCCAGCAGTGGGATGGGGAGGGATCGCTCCTACGAGCAGTACTTC	CASSGMGRDRSYEQYF
TRBV5-8	TRBJ2-3	TRBD2	16	TGTGCCAGCAGCCTTCTAGCGGCTTCTAGCACAGATACGCAGTATTTT	CASSLLAASSTDTQYF
TRBV19	TRBJ2-5	TRBD1	16	TGTGCCAGTAGCCAAGGACAGGGGCGCACAAGGGAGACCCAGTACTTC	CASSQGQGRTRETQYF
TRBV29-1	TRBJ1-1	NA	10	TGCAGCGCAGGGAACACTGAAGCTTTCTTT	CSAGNTEAFF